The present entry profiles one T cell receptor beta chain with its context. Its antigen is unknown. The source of the sample is a study of cytomegalovirus exposure and HLA in healthy donors. 13 Jbeta primers and 60 Vbeta primers were used for the PCR. Clones were sequenced by immunoSEQ multiplex PCR, and TCRdb holds only the in-frame ones, with some missing. Found here are under 200,000 clones, about 83% of them singletons; the top ten hold around 6.1%. The study, taken as a whole, reports: Cytomegalovirus-associated status was assigned to approximately 160 TCR beta chains. Many donors carried some public TCRs, although rarity characterized most TCR sequences.

The germline V gene encodes CDR1 LNHNV and CDR2 YYDKDF (reference sequence). Trimming at V came to 3 bases and at J to 4 bases, leaving 10 bases not matched to a gene. The CDR3 totals 17 residues. What was sequenced was PBMCs. The receptor was derived from a woman between 25 and 40 years old in good health and CMV-seropositive. This chain links TRBV15 with TRBJ1-5, with TRBD1 matching over 9 bases. As DNA, the CDR3 is TGTGCCACCAGCAGCTCCACCGGGACAGGGCGAAATCAGCCCCAGCATTTT. Encoded protein: CATSSSTGTGRNQPQHF.